Listed here are 14 T cell receptor beta chains from one sample, sequenced in a study of T cell responses to AZD1222 COVID-19 vaccine. Assay used: immunoSEQ multiplex PCR; TCRdb lists only in-frame clones, some missing. The data show roughly 140,000 clones, about 92% seen once. The sequencing here drew on peripheral blood, taken on day 0 of AZD1222 vaccination. Receptors were obtained from an adult in good health.

The V call is TRBV4-1, the J call TRBJ1-6; D not resolved. CDR3 length equals 15 residues. The ends were cut back, 0 bases at V and 5 bases at J, with 8 bases in the middle. Germline V gene lookup returns CDR1 MGHRA and CDR2 YSYEKL. The CDR3 DNA is TGCGCCAGCAGCCAAGATCAGGTGAATAATTCACCCCTCCACTTT. Amino acid sequence: CASSQDQVNNSPLHF.

The chain recombines TRBV4-1 with TRBJ1-2; 7 nucleotides agree with TRBD1. Unmatched junction bases numbered 11, after V lost 3 bases and J lost 1 base. CDR3 length: 17 amino acids. Per germline, CDR1 MGHRA and CDR2 YSYEKL. The CDR3 reads CASSQVPTGQYNYGYTF. The CDR3 DNA follows: TGCGCCAGCAGCCAGGTGCCGACAGGGCAATATAACTATGGCTACACCTTC.

There are a few counts of this clone. The genes are TRBV5-4 and TRBJ2-5, with a tentative D call TRBD2 (5 bases). V was clipped by 5 bases and J by 5 bases, with 13 bases between them. This CDR3 contains 13 residues. CDR1 SGHNT and CDR2 YYREEE come from the germline V gene (reference sequence). In DNA, the CDR3 is TGTGCCAGCAGGGTCGAGGGTGGGGAGACCCAGTACTTC. Translation gives CASRVEGGETQYF.

This chain uses TRBV6-5 with TRBJ1-1, with D possibly TRBD1 on 6 matching bases. The ends were cut back, 5 bases at V and 2 bases at J, with 15 bases in the middle. The length of the CDR3 is 15 residues. The germline V gene encodes CDR1 MNHEY and CDR2 SVGAGI. The CDR3 sequence is CASSPRGGGNTEAFF. The CDR3, as DNA: TGTGCCAGCAGTCCCCGGGGAGGGGGTAACACTGAAGCTTTCTTT.

The V gene is TRBV4-3, the J gene TRBJ1-2; D remains ambiguous. Germline assignment: CDR1 LGHNA and CDR2 YSLEER. The CDR3 covers 15 residues. The V gene lost 0 bases and the J gene lost 4 bases, with 12 bases spanning the gap. The CDR3 here is CASSQELGGSYGYTF. Written as DNA, the CDR3 is TGCGCCAGCAGCCAAGAGCTGGGTGGTAGCTATGGCTACACCTTC.

This chain's CDR3 is CASRPRWGSTDTQYF. Here the CDR3 DNA reads TGTGCCAGCAGGCCGCGCTGGGGTAGCACAGATACGCAGTATTTT. This chain uses TRBV6-5 with TRBJ2-3; D not resolved. The CDR3 sequence is 15 residues long. In germline, CDR1 is MNHEY, CDR2 SVGAGI. The V gene lost 6 bases and the J gene lost 0 bases, with 13 bases spanning the gap.

This chain connects TRBV7-9 to TRBJ1-2; no definite D call. The CDR3 is 15 residues long. CDR1 and CDR2 from the germline V gene are SEHNR and FQNEAQ (reference sequence). V lost 1 base, J lost 2 bases, and 11 bases lay in between. The CDR3 loop is CASSLDLPGNYGYTF. In nucleotides, the CDR3 is TGTGCCAGCAGCTTAGATCTTCCGGGGAACTATGGCTACACCTTC.

The V and J genes are TRBV7-6 and TRBJ2-7, with D unresolved. The germline gives CDR1 SGHVS, CDR2 FNYEAQ. The CDR3 length is 12 residues. The V gene lost 5 bases and the J gene lost 3 bases, with 8 bases spanning the gap. CDR3 sequence: CASSPDLYEQYF. The CDR3 DNA sequence: TGTGCCAGCAGCCCCGATCTCTACGAGCAGTACTTC.

This chain connects TRBV5-5 to TRBJ1-1, with 8 bases identical to TRBD1. With V trimmed by 4 bases and J by 6 bases, 14 bases remained unmatched. The CDR3 runs to 16 residues. Germline values: CDR1 SGHKS, CDR2 YYEKEE (reference sequence). The CDR3 loop is CASSRRTGSGDAEAFF. The CDR3 nucleotides read TGTGCCAGCAGCCGTAGGACAGGGAGTGGGGACGCTGAAGCTTTCTTT.

The V call is TRBV6-6, the J call TRBJ1-2; 7 bases are a match to TRBD1. The CDR3 runs 12 residues. Germline V gives CDR1 MNHNY, CDR2 SVGAGI (reference sequence). V shed 5 bases and J 7 bases; nucleotides not matched to a gene: 4. DNA for the CDR3: TGTGCCAGCAGTGCAGGGGGAGGTGGCTACACCTTC. Protein: CASSAGGGGYTF.

The rearrangement uses TRBV11-3 and TRBJ2-7; D gene unclear. V lost 0 bases, J lost 3 bases, and 6 bases lay in between. The V gene's germline CDR1 is SGHNT and CDR2 YENEEA. The CDR3 is made up of 13 amino acids. The CDR3 loop reads CASSLEHGYEQYF. CDR3 DNA sequence: TGTGCCAGCAGCTTAGAGCACGGCTACGAGCAGTACTTC. Complete variable domain (other parts from reference TRBV11-3 and TRBJ2-7): EAGVVQSPRYKIIEKKQPVAFWCNPISGHNTLYWYLQNLGQGPELLIRYENEEAVDDSQLPKDRFSAERLKGVDSTLKIQPAELGDSAVYLCASSLEHGYEQYFGPGTRLTVT.

This chain links TRBV12-3 or TRBV12-4 with TRBJ2-7, with D hard to call. With 5 bases removed from V and 3 bases from J, the gap between germline ends came to 5 bases. The CDR3 spans 11 residues. The CDR3 spells CASSARYEQYF. The CDR3 nucleotides read TGTGCCAGCAGTGCCCGCTACGAGCAGTACTTC.

J is TRBJ2-3 and V is TRBV18, with no clear D. Trimming took off 4 bases at V and 6 bases at J, with 8 bases between the two ends. Germline V CDR1 and CDR2: KGHSH, LQKENI. CDR3 length: 12 residues. In DNA form, the CDR3 reads TGTGCCAGCTCACTCGGGCGGGATACGCAGTATTTT. It is translated as CASSLGRDTQYF.

The rearrangement links TRBV30 to TRBJ1-1, with D uncertain. Germline lookup yields CDR1 GTSNPN and CDR2 SVGIG (reference sequence). The V end was cut by 2 bases, the J end by 1 base, with 17 bases between. The CDR3 is 16 residues long. CDR3 amino acids: CAWSKDFAQPNTEAFF. In DNA, the CDR3 is TGTGCCTGGAGTAAAGATTTCGCACAGCCGAACACTGAAGCTTTCTTT.